The T cell receptor beta chain described here comes from a study of blood T cell repertoires in COVID-19. Generated by immunoSEQ multiplex PCR, the TCRdb table keeps only in-frame clones and is missing some. Among a few hundred thousand clones listed, over 80% were seen once. The CDR3 has 15 amino acids. V trimming: 7 bases; J trimming: 8 bases; junction bases outside the gene matches: 16. Germline V gene sequence: CDR1 MNHEY, CDR2 SVGEGT. Source material: peripheral blood. The TCR originated in a woman in her 50s with COVID-19, enrolled during active disease. This chain connects TRBV6-2 or TRBV6-3 to TRBJ1-2; 7 bases are a match to TRBD1. CDR3 DNA: TGTGCCAGCACCCCCGCCGGGCAGGGGGTACGAGGCTACACCTTC. Its protein product is CASTPAGQGVRGYTF.